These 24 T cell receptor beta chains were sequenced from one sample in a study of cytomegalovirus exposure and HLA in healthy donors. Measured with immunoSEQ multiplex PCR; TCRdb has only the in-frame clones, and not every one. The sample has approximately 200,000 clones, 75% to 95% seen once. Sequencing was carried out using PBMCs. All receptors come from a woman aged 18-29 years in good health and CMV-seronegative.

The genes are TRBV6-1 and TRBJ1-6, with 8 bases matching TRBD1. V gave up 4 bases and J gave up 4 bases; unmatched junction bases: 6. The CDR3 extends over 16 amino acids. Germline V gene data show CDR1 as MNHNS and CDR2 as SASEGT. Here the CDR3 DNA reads TGTGCCAGCAGTGGGAAACGGGACAGGTATAATTCACCCCTCCACTTT. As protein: CASSGKRDRYNSPLHF.

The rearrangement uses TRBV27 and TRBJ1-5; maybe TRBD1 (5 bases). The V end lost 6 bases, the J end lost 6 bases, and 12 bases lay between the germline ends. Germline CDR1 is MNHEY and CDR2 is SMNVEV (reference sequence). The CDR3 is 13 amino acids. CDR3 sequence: CASSTGVFQPQHF. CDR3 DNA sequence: TGTGCCAGCAGCACGGGGGTTTTTCAGCCCCAGCATTTT.

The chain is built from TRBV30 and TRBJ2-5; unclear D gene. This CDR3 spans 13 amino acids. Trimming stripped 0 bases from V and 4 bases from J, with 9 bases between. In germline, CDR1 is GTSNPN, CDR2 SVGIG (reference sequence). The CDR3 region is CAWSVLVRETQYF. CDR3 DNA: TGTGCCTGGAGTGTTCTCGTGCGAGAGACCCAGTACTTC.

The CDR3 sequence: CASMRDSPYNEQFF. The CDR3 DNA is TGTGCCAGCATGCGGGACAGTCCCTACAATGAGCAGTTCTTC. The chain links TRBV2 to TRBJ2-1, with D tentatively TRBD1 (7 bases). Trimming took off 7 bases at V and 2 bases at J, with 12 bases between the two ends. The CDR3 length is 14 residues. The germline CDR1 and CDR2 sequences are SNHLY and FYNNEI.

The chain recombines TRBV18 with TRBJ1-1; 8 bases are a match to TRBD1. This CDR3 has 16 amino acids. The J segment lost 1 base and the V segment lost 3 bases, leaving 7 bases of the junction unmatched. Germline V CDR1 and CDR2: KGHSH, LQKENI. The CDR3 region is CASSPRQGNSNTEAFF. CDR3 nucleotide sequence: TGTGCCAGCTCACCTCGACAGGGGAATTCGAACACTGAAGCTTTCTTT.

CDR3 in DNA: TGTGCCAGCAGCATCGGACAGGATTATGGCTACACCTTC. Translation: CASSIGQDYGYTF. The chain employs TRBV7-9 and TRBJ1-2, with 7 bases identical to TRBD1. This CDR3 has 13 residues. V dropped 5 bases and J dropped 5; count of bases not matched to a gene: 5. Germline V gene sequence: CDR1 SEHNR, CDR2 FQNEAQ (reference sequence).

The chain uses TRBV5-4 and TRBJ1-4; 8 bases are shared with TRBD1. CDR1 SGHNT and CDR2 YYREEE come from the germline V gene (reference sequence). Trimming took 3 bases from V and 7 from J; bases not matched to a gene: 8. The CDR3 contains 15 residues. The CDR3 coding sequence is TGTGCCAGCAGCTCCCCCGGGACAGGTGGTGAAAAACTGTTTTTT. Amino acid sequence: CASSSPGTGGEKLFF.

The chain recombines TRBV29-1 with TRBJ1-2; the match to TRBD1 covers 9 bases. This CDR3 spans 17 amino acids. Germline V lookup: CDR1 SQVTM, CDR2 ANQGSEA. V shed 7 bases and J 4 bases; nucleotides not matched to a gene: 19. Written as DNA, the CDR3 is TGCAGCGCCAATACAGGGGGCCAGGTTTTCGTGCGCTATGGCTACACCTTC. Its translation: CSANTGGQVFVRYGYTF. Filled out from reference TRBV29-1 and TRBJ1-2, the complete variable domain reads SAVISQKPSRDICQRGTSLTIQCQVDSQVTMMFWYRQQPGQSLTLIATANQGSEATYESGFVIDKFPISRPNLTFSTLTVSNMSPEDSSIYLCSANTGGQVFVRYGYTFGSGTRLTVV.

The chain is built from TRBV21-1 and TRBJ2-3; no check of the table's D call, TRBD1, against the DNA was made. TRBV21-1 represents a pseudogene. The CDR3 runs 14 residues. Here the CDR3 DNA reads TGTGCCAGCAGCACCCCCCAGTCCGTAGATACGCAGTATTTT. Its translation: CASSTPQSVDTQYF.

The CDR3 region is CASLPPRADSYEQYF. Here the CDR3 DNA reads TGTGCCAGCTTACCCCCGCGTGCGGATTCCTACGAGCAGTACTTC. The chain links TRBV18 to TRBJ2-7; no firm D call. In germline, CDR1 is KGHSH, CDR2 LQKENI. The CDR3 sequence is 15 residues long. Trimming took off 7 bases at V and 1 base at J, with 17 bases between the two ends.

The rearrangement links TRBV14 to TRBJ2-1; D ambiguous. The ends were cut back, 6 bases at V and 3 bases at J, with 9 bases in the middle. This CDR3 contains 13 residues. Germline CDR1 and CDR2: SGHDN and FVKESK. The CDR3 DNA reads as TGTGCCAGCAGTTTTATAGACTACAATGAGCAGTTCTTC. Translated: CASSFIDYNEQFF.

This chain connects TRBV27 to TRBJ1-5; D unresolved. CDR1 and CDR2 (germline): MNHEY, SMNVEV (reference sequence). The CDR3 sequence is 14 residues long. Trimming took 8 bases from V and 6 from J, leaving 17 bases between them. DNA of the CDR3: TGTGCCAGCGCCTATAAAGTTTTCGGTCAGCCCCAGCATTTT. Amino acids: CASAYKVFGQPQHF.

The CDR3, as DNA: TGCAGCGTCGTTGGACTCCAACCCAGCTCCTACAATGAGCAGTTCTTC. Its protein product is CSVVGLQPSSYNEQFF. The chain combines TRBV29-1 with TRBJ2-1; maybe TRBD2 (5 bases). Deletions cut 6 bases from V and 0 bases from J, with 18 bases between. The germline CDR1 and CDR2 sequences are SQVTM and ANQGSEA. The CDR3 loop spans 16 amino acids.

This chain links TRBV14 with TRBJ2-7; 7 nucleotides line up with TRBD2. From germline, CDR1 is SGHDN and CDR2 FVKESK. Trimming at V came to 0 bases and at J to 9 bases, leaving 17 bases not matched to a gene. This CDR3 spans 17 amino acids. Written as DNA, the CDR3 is TGTGCCAGCAGCCAAGATTGTTGCGGACTAGGTCTTGTGGTGCAGTACTTC. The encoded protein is CASSQDCCGLGLVVQYF. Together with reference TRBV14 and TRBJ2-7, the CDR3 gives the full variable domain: EAGVTQFPSHSVIEKGQTVTLRCDPISGHDNLYWYRRVMGKEIKFLLHFVKESKQDESGMPNNRFLAERTGGTYSTLKVQPAELEDSGVYFCASSQDCCGLGLVVQYFGPGTRLTVT.

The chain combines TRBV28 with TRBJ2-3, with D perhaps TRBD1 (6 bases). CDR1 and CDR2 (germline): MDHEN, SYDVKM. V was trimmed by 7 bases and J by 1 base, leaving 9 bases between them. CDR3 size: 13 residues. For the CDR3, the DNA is TGTGCCAGCAAGGACAGTGGCACAGATACGCAGTATTTT. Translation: CASKDSGTDTQYF.

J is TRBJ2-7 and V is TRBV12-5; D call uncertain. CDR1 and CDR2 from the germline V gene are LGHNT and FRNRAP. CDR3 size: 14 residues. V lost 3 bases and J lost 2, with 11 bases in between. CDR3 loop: CASGFFALTYEQYF. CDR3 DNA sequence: TGTGCTAGTGGTTTTTTTGCACTAACCTACGAGCAGTACTTC. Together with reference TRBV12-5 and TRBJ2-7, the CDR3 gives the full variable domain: DARVTQTPRHKVTEMGQEVTMRCQPILGHNTVFWYRQTMMQGLELLAYFRNRAPLDDSGMPKDRFSAEMPDATLATLKIQPSEPRDSAVYFCASGFFALTYEQYFGPGTRLTVT.

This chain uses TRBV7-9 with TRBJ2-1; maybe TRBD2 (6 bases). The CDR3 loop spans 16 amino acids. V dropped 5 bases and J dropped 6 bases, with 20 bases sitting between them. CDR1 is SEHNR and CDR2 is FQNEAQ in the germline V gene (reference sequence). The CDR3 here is CASSQLRDSSGNEQFF. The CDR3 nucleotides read TGTGCCAGCAGCCAACTCCGGGACTCATCAGGCAATGAGCAGTTCTTC.

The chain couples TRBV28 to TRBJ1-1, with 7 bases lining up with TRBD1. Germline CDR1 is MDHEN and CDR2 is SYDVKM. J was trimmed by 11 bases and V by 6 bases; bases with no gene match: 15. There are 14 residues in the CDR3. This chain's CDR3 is CASSRRDRQGPAFF. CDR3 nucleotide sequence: TGTGCCAGCAGCAGAAGAGATCGACAGGGTCCGGCTTTCTTT.

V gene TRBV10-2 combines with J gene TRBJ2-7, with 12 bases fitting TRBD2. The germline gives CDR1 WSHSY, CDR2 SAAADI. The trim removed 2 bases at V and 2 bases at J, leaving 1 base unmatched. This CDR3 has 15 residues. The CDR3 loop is CASSEGLAGPYEQYF. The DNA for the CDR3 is TGCGCCAGCAGTGAGGGACTAGCGGGGCCCTACGAGCAGTACTTC.

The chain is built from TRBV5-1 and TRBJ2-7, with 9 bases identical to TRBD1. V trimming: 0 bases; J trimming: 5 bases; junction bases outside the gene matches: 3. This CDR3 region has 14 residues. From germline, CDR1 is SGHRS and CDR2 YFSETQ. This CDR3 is CASSLGDRVDEQYF. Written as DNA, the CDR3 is TGCGCCAGCAGCTTGGGGGACAGGGTTGACGAGCAGTACTTC.

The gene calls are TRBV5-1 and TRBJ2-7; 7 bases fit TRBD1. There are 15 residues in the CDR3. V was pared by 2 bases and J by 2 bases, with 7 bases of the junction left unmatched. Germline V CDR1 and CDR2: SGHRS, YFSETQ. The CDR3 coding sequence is TGCGCCAGCAGCTTACAATGGACAGGCGCCTACGAGCAGTACTTC. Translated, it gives CASSLQWTGAYEQYF.

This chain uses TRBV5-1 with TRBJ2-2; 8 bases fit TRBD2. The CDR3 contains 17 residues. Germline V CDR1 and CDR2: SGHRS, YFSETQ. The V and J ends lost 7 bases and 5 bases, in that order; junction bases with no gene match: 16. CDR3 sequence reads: CASRLASPVWWTGELFF. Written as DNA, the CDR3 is TGCGCCAGCCGACTAGCGTCACCGGTCTGGTGGACCGGGGAGCTGTTTTTT.

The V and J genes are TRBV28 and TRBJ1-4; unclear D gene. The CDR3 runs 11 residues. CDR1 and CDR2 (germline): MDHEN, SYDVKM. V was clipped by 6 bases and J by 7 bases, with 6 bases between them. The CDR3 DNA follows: TGTGCCAGCAGCCTAGCTGAAAAACTGTTTTTT. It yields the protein CASSLAEKLFF.

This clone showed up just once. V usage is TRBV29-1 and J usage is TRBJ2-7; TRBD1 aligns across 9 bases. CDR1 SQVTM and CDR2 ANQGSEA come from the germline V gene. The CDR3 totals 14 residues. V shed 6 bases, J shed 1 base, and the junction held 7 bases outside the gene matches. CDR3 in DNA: TGCAGCGTCGCTTGGGGACAGGGTTCCTACGAGCAGTACTTC. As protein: CSVAWGQGSYEQYF.